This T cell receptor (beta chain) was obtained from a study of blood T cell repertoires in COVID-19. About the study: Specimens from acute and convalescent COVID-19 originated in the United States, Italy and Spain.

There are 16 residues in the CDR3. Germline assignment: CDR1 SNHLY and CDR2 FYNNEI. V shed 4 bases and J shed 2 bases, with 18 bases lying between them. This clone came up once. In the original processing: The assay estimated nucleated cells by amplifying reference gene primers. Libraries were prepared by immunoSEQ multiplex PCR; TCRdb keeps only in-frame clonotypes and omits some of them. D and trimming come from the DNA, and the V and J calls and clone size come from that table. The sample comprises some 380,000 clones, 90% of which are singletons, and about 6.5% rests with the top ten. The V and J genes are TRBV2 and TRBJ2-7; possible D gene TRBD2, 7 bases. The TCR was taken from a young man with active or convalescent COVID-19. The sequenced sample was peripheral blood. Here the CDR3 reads CASSGGGGQGAYEQYF. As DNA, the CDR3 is TGTGCCAGCAGTGGGGGAGGGGGACAAGGGGCCTACGAGCAGTACTTC.